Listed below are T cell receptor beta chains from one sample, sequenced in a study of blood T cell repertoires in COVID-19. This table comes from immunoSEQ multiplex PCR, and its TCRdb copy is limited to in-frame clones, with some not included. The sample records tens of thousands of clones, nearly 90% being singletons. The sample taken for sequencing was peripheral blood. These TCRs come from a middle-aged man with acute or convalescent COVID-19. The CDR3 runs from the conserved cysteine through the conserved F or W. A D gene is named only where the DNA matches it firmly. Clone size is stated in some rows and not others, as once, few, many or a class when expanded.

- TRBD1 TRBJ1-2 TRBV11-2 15 CASSPEGTATYGYTF TGTGCCAGCAGCCCAGAGGGGACAGCGACTTATGGCTACACCTTC
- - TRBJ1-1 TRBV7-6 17 CASSLAGSRTDNTEAFF TGTGCCAGCAGCTTAGCGGGCTCCAGGACAGATAACACTGAAGCTTTCTTT
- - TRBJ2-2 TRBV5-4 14 CASSRGGSTGELFF TGTGCCAGCAGCCGAGGGGGAAGCACCGGGGAGCTGTTTTTT
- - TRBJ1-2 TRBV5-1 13 CASSLAGDYGYTF TGCGCCAGCAGCTTGGCAGGGGACTATGGCTACACCTTC
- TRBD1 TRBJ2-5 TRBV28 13 CASSPGQGETQYF TGTGCCAGCAGTCCGGGACAGGGGGAGACCCAGTACTTC
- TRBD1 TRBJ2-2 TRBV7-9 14 CASRGTGGTGELFF TGTGCCAGCAGGGGGACAGGGGGCACCGGGGAGCTGTTTTTT
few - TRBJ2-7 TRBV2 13 CASSPDRTYEQYF TGTGCCAGCAGTCCGGACAGAACCTACGAGCAGTACTTC
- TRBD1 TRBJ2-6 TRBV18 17 CASSRDRGISGANVLTF TGTGCCAGCTCAAGGGACAGGGGTATATCCGGGGCCAACGTCCTGACTTTC
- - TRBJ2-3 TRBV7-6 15 CASSGRTSFTDTQYF TGTGCCAGCAGCGGGAGGACTTCGTTCACAGATACGCAGTATTTT
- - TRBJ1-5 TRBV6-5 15 CASSSTGGLGQPQHF TGTGCCAGCAGTTCGACGGGGGGGCTAGGTCAGCCCCAGCATTTT
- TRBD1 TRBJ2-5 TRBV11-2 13 CASSISGGKTQYF TGTGCCAGCAGCATATCAGGGGGCAAGACCCAGTACTTC
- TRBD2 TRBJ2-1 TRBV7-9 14 CASSLESLAGGKFF TGTGCCAGCAGCTTAGAAAGTCTAGCGGGAGGGAAGTTCTTC
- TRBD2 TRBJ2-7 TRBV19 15 CASSFGGLAAYEQYF TGTGCCAGTAGTTTTGGGGGACTAGCGGCCTACGAGCAGTACTTC
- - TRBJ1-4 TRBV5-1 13 CASSLGSDEKLFF TGCGCCAGCAGCTTGGGGTCGGATGAAAAACTGTTTTTT
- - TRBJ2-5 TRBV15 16 CATSRAQGIPQETQYF TGTGCCACCAGCAGAGCCCAGGGAATCCCCCAAGAGACCCAGTACTTC
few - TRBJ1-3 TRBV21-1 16 CASSKTGDRTANTIYF TGTGCCAGCAGCAAGACAGGGGACAGGACTGCAAACACCATATATTTT
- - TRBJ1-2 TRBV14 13 CASSQGGPGGYTF TGTGCCAGCAGCCAGGGGGGGCCGGGTGGCTACACCTTC
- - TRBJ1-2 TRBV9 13 CASSVGNRVDYTF TGTGCCAGCAGCGTAGGGAACAGGGTGGACTACACCTTC
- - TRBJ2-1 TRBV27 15 CASTRKGESYNEQFF TGTGCCAGCACCCGGAAGGGAGAGTCCTACAATGAGCAGTTCTTC
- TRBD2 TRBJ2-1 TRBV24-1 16 CATSDRLARNYNEQFF TGTGCCACCAGTGACCGACTAGCGAGAAACTACAATGAGCAGTTCTTC
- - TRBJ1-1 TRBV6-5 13 CASRPPGITEAFF TGTGCCAGCAGGCCCCCGGGGATCACTGAAGCTTTCTTT
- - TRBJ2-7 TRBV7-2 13 CASSYRLEGEQYF TGTGCCAGCAGCTACCGACTAGAGGGGGAGCAGTACTTC
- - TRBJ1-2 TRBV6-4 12 CASSGASGGYTF TGTGCCAGCAGTGGGGCCAGTGGTGGCTACACCTTC
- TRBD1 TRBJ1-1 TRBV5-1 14 CASSSFRDRGQAFF TGCGCCAGCAGCTCGTTCCGGGACAGGGGGCAAGCTTTCTTT
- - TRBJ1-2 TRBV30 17 CAWSPSPGTIEWYGYTF TGTGCCTGGAGTCCCTCCCCCGGGACAATAGAATGGTATGGCTACACCTTC
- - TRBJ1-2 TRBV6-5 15 CASSRLEGDGSGYTF TGTGCCAGCAGCCGTCTCGAGGGGGATGGAAGTGGCTACACCTTC
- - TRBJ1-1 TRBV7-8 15 CASSLASPGRTEAFF TGTGCCAGCAGCTTAGCTTCTCCGGGGAGGACTGAAGCTTTCTTT
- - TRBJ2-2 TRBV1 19 CTSSQRGTSGSKNTGELFF TGCACCAGCAGCCAGCGAGGGACTAGCGGGAGTAAAAACACCGGGGAGCTGTTTTTT